This TCR beta chain stems from a study of preoperative IRX-2 immunotherapy in early breast cancer. On this clone: An end of the junction does not agree with germline; a read error may underlie this.

The repertoire was sequenced with immunoSEQ multiplex PCR; TCRdb's copy has only in-frame clones and lacks some. The profile shows roughly 40,000 clones, about 80% of them singletons. The CDR3 sequence is 13 residues long. Germline V gene lookup returns CDR1 MRHNA and CDR2 SNTAGT. Noted treatment: preoperative locoregional IRX-2 cytokine immunotherapy. Samples came from a phase Ib trial of preoperative locoregional IRX-2 cytokine immunotherapy. The input for sequencing was tumor tissue, taken after IRX-2 immunotherapy. This clonotype originated in a human donor with breast cancer. The genes are TRBV6-4 and TRBJ2-1; 8 bases are shared with TRBD2. The DNA of the CDR3 is TGTGCCATCAGTGCCAGCGGGAGTAATGAGCAGTTCTTC. It codes for CAISASGSNEQFF.